This TCR beta chain was identified in a study of blood T cell repertoires in COVID-19. Patients in Seattle were enrolled during active infection, then followed longitudinally. Using immunoSEQ multiplex PCR, the repertoire was profiled, and TCRdb retains in-frame clones only, with some absent. The sample consists of under 250,000 clones, 65% to 90% of them appearing once. CDR3 length: 16 residues. The V and J ends lost 4 bases and 10 bases, in that order; junction bases with no gene match: 16. CDR1 LNHNV and CDR2 YYDKDF come from the germline V gene (reference sequence). Sequenced material: peripheral blood. V is TRBV15 and J is TRBJ2-1, with 7 positions matching TRBD2. This TCR was recovered from a middle-aged man with COVID-19, enrolled during active disease. The CDR3 DNA sequence: TGTGCCACCAGCATACAAGAAGCGGGGAATCGACAGGAGCAGTTCTTC. Translating it yields CATSIQEAGNRQEQFF.